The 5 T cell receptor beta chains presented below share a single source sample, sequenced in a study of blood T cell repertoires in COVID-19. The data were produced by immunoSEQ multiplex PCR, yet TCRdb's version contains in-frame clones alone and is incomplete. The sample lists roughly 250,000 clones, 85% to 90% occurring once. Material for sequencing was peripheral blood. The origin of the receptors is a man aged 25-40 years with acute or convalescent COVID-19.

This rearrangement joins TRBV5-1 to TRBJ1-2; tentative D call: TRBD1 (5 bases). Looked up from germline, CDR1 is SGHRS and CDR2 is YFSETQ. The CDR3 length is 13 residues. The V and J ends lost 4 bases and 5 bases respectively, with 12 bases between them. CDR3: CASSADRLYGYTF. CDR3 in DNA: TGCGCCAGCAGCGCTGACAGACTTTATGGCTACACCTTC.

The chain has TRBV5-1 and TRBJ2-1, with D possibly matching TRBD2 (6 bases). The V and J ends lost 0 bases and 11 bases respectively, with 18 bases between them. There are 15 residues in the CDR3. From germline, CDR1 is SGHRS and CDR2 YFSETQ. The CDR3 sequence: CASSLEAGTARQQFF. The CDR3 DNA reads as TGCGCCAGCAGCTTGGAGGCTGGGACTGCACGGCAGCAGTTCTTC.

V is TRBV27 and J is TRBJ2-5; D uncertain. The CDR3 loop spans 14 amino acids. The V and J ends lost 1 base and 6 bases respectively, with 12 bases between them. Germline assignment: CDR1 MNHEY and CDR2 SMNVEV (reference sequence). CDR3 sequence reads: CASSLLGSWQTQYF. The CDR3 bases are TGTGCCAGCAGTTTATTGGGTAGCTGGCAGACCCAGTACTTC.

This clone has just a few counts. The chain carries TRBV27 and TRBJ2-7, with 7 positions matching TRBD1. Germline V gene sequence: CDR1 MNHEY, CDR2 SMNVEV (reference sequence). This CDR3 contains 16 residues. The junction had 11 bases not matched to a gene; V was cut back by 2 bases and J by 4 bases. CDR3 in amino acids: CASSLTPDRVEYEQYF. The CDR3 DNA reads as TGTGCCAGCAGTTTAACCCCCGACAGGGTCGAGTACGAGCAGTACTTC.

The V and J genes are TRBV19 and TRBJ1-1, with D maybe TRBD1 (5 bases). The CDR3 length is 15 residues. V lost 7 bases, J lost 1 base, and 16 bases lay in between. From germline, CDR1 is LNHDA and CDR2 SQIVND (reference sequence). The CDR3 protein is CASIPPGGKNTEAFF. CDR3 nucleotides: TGTGCCAGTATTCCCCCCGGGGGAAAGAACACTGAAGCTTTCTTT.